This T cell receptor beta chain is drawn from a study of a mutant IDH1 vaccine in newly diagnosed glioma. Study-level information: An approximately 62% male, approximately 40% female split and a mean age of approximately 40 years characterized treated patients.

This sample's time point: week 47, end of study. In the vaccine, a single dose held 300 ug of the mutant IDH1 20-mer peptide, along with topical imiquimod. About this clone itself: Its antigen is as yet unknown.

Assay: immunoSEQ multiplex PCR; the TCRdb copy retains only in-frame clones and omits some. The sample lists about 59,000 clones; under 85% were seen once. This CDR3 is built from 19 residues. Germline lookup yields CDR1 MNHEY and CDR2 SMNVEV (reference sequence). J was trimmed by 1 base and V by 3 bases; bases with no gene match: 14. The sequenced sample was PBMCs, obtained from a glioma patient whose treatment included an IDH1 peptide vaccine. The clonotype originates from a man under 40 with glioma. V usage is TRBV27 and J usage is TRBJ1-1, with 10 bases aligning to TRBD1. The chain's CDR3 is CASSFRITGTGETNTEAFF. The CDR3 DNA reads TGTGCCAGCAGTTTCCGGATTACTGGGACAGGGGAAACGAACACTGAAGCTTTCTTT.